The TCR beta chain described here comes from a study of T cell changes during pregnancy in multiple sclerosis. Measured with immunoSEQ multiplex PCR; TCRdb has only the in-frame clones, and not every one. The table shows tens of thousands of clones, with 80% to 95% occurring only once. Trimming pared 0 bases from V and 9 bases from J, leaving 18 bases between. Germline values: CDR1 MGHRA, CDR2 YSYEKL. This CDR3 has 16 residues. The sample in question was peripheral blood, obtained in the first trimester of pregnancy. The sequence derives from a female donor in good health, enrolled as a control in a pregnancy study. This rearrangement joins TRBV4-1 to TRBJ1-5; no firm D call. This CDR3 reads CASSQDAWENKRPQHF. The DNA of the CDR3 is TGCGCCAGCAGCCAAGACGCCTGGGAGAATAAGCGGCCCCAGCATTTT.